This T cell receptor (beta chain) was identified in a study of Ad26.COV2.S vaccination and SARS-CoV-2 variants. Study overall: Donor had been placed in the Ad26.COV2.S arm of the COV1001 trial.

The treatment: about 20 received Ad26.COV2.S at low or high dose, single or two shots; about 5 received placebo; per-sample allocation not given. Samples analyzed were those drawn on day 63 after the first vaccine or placebo injection. An Ad26 vector expressing Wuhan-strain SARS-CoV-2 spike constituted the vaccine. The germline V gene has CDR1 LGHDT and CDR2 YNNKEL (reference sequence). The V end was cut by 8 bases, the J end by 8 bases, with 15 bases between. The CDR3 covers 12 residues. Generated by immunoSEQ multiplex PCR, the TCRdb table keeps only in-frame clones and is missing some. Of approximately 480,000 clones in the sample, approximately 90% were seen once.

The clonotype originates from a person aged 18-65 years who received the Ad26.COV2.S COVID-19 vaccine or a placebo. This chain joins TRBV3-1 (or the pseudogene TRBV3-2) and TRBJ1-1; no clear D. This specimen was peripheral blood, taken in a trial of Ad26.COV2.S vaccine versus placebo. The CDR3 DNA reads TGTGCCAGCGGGTTCCCGGGCATGGAAGCTTTCTTT. Translated, it gives CASGFPGMEAFF.